This T cell receptor beta chain emerged from a study of cytomegalovirus exposure and HLA in healthy donors. This CDR3 comprises 14 residues. Germline-derived CDR1 and CDR2 are WNHNN and SYGVQD (reference sequence). V lost 2 bases, J lost 4 bases, and 4 bases stayed unmatched. A remark on this clone: Its antigen is not known.

PCR involved 60 Vbeta and 13 Jbeta primers. Clones were sequenced by immunoSEQ multiplex PCR, and TCRdb holds only the in-frame ones, with some missing. The sample includes 65,000 to 95,000 clones, roughly four fifths seen only once; the top ten take under 15%. Whole-study results and caveats: V- and J-gene trimming of TCR beta was linked (in a later analysis) to a missense DCLRE1C variant. The records held CMV serostatus as the only immune exposure information.

Source material: PBMCs. The clonotype comes from a man between 65 and 85 years old in good health and CMV-seronegative. The chain couples TRBV10-1 to TRBJ1-1; 7 bases align to TRBD1. The CDR3 sequence: CASSEVQGTTEAFF. CDR3 DNA sequence: TGCGCCAGCAGTGAGGTACAGGGGACCACTGAAGCTTTCTTT.